The entry that follows covers one T cell receptor (beta chain) sequence. No antigen is known for it. Per-base qualities were not stored, and no clone one base away is much larger. CDR1 and CDR2, per the germline V gene, are SNHLY and FYNNEI. There are 14 amino acids in the CDR3, from cysteine to phenylalanine inclusive. The DNA shown is the 42-base CDR3, in frame from base 1. V has 7 bases trimmed and J has 4 bases trimmed; junction bases matching no gene number 6. The sample comes from a study of shared clonotypes between healthy human individuals (TCRdb year 2020). Context from the whole study: The cohort included a few men and a couple of women between 18 and 49 years of age. To increase sequencing depth and limit assay-specific biases, different laboratories used diverse techniques to prepare libraries and sequence TCR repertoires. Blood TCR repertoires of a handful of healthy adults were deeply sequenced to estimate repertoire size and the extent of clonotype sharing between individuals. For each donor, three plates each were used for CD4 naive and CD4 memory, two plates were used for CD8 naive, and one plate was used for CD8 memory. Each donor's leukapheresis produced roughly between roughly 0.9 and 8.9 billion PBMCs. Findings and caveats that apply to the study as a whole: Rarefaction of sorted-subset datasets indicated incomplete sequencing despite the large sequencing depth. Across several donors, approximately 5% of naive CD4, roughly 3.8% of naive CD8, around 2.1% of memory CD4, and roughly 0.4% of memory CD8 clonotypes were shared. Estimated clonotype richness was generally larger for naive than for memory subsets. Sampling was restricted to blood, and TCR repertoires in tissue are likely to differ from TCR repertoires in blood. Pairwise subsampling led to the expectation that sequencing depth would affect the degree of clonotype sharing among donors. The small number of donors limited the genetic and exposure-history diversity represented. Compared with non-shared clonotypes, the clonotypes found in all four sorted-subset donors had higher generation probabilities.

Donors were healthy HIV-negative adults with no recently reported acute infections or vaccinations. Every donor was a Caucasian adult residing in Nashville, Tennessee, USA. Magnetic negative selection was used to enrich CD4+ T cells, after which naive cells were positively selected on CD45RA and the negative fraction became the memory subset. After blood collection by leukapheresis, PBMCs were isolated using Ficoll-Histopaque density gradient centrifugation and then cryopreserved in the vapor phase of liquid nitrogen. Purity and quantity of every magnetically sorted T cell population were checked by analytical flow cytometry. Each sorted fraction had its genomic DNA isolated and then quantified by UV absorbance on a Nanodrop 2000c. Using the deep immunoSEQ assay, multiplex PCR amplified TCR CDR3 regions from genomic DNA. For each cell subset, the extracted genomic DNA was distributed evenly across all wells of several immunoSEQ 96-well plates, and each plate served as one replicate. Each replicate PCR for sorted subsets received around 210 ng genomic DNA, equal to about 30,000 T cell genomes. The purified libraries were quantified using a Qubit 3.0 fluorometer, sized with a Bioanalyzer 2100, and then quantified again using the KAPA Library Quantification kit. A separate single-read 150-cycle Illumina NextSeq 550 flow cell was used to sequence each immunoSEQ 96-well plate. In the paper's pipeline: The immunoSEQ output contained only junctional sequences without quality scores, so filtering could not match that applied to full-length reads. To assign V/J genes and CDR3, sequences were annotated against IMGT germline references using PyIR, a Python wrapper for IgBLAST v1.9. Reads with weak V/J assignments (E-value above 1e-6), missing CDR3, stop codons, out-of-frame junctions, or ambiguous translated residues were removed. V3J clonotypes were defined by identical inferred V gene, J gene, and CDR3 amino acid sequence. Percentage overlap between repertoires was calculated by dividing the number of shared unique clonotypes by the size of the smaller repertoire. Repertoire richness was assessed with RTK rarefaction, the Chao1 estimator, and Recon v2.1 estimates of unobserved clonotypes. OLGA was used to compute generation probabilities for all TCRbeta clonotypes that the gDNA method yielded from several donors. This is the immuneACCESS table as TCRdb keeps it, with only in-frame sequences that have V and J called. A part of the clones is gone; compared with another copy, unresolved V genes explain less than half, and the rest is unexplained. V and J calls and clone size are given by that table; D and trimming were obtained from the DNA. Here the sample has roughly 2 million clones; approximately 94% occur a single time. The ten largest clones capture 0.1% to 0.15% of the sample.

The chain was built from TRBV2 and TRBJ2-2; 7 bases in between match TRBD1. The sample consisted of naive CD4+ T cells sorted from blood. The sample's cell subset or site, from its label and the paper: CD45RA+ positively selected. The sequence came from a man between 18 and 35 years old in good health. The nucleotide sequence reads as follows: TGTGCCAGCATAACAGGGGAGCCCACCGGGGAGCTGTTTTTT. Translated, this gives CASITGEPTGELFF.